This note documents a single T cell receptor beta chain sequence. This specimen comes from a study of blood T cell repertoires in COVID-19. Losses at the gene ends were 1 base for V and 10 bases for J; bases not matched to a gene: 6. This CDR3 has 13 residues. TCRdb keeps only in-frame clones here, not all; method: immunoSEQ multiplex PCR. There are under 200,000 clones in the sample; 80% to 90% occur only once, and over 2% lies in the top ten. The rearrangement uses TRBV12-3 or TRBV12-4 and TRBJ1-2; 7 bases fit TRBD1. The clonotype originates from an elderly woman with acute or convalescent COVID-19. Sample: peripheral blood. The CDR3 region has the DNA TGTGCCAGCAGTTTAGGGACAGGAGGTGACTACACCTTC. It specifies CASSLGTGGDYTF.